One and the same sample provided the 9 T cell receptor beta chains below, sequenced in a study of T cell repertoires in cytomegalovirus infection. TCRdb itself ran the reads through MiXCR, one entry per CDR3 protein. The sample consists of approximately 500,000 distinct CDR3 sequences, approximately 15% of them appearing once. What was sequenced was CD8+ T cells from PBMCs. The receptors stem from a human donor in good health (CMV status not recorded). Some clones in this sample may be carry-over from other donors' samples.

The V gene is TRBV15, the J gene TRBJ1-2; TRBD1 aligns across 7 bases. The germline V gene has CDR1 LNHNV and CDR2 YYDKDF (reference sequence). CDR3 length: 13 residues. The V and J ends lost 5 bases and 8 bases, in that order; junction bases with no gene match: 8. This CDR3 reads CATSDDRVRGYTF. CDR3 nucleotide sequence: TGTGCCACCAGCGACGACAGGGTCCGCGGCTACACCTTC.

The chain uses TRBV28 and TRBJ2-7; tentative D call: TRBD1 (6 bases). CDR3 length equals 17 residues. CDR1 is MDHEN, CDR2 SYDVKM, per germline. The V gene lost 2 bases and the J gene lost 0 bases, with 17 bases spanning the gap. The CDR3 loop is CASSLRWGHSPSYEQYF. The CDR3, as DNA: TGTGCCAGCAGTTTAAGGTGGGGACACAGTCCCTCCTACGAGCAGTACTTC. Filled out from reference TRBV28 and TRBJ2-7, the complete variable domain reads DVKVTQSSRYLVKRTGEKVFLECVQDMDHENMFWYRQDPGLGLRLIYFSYDVKMKEKGDIPEGYSVSREKKERFSLILESASTNQTSMYLCASSLRWGHSPSYEQYFGPGTRLTVT.

The rearrangement joins TRBV7-3 to TRBJ2-1; 11 bases line up with TRBD2. Germline V lookup: CDR1 SGHTA, CDR2 FQGTGA. V was pared by 3 bases and J by 8 bases, with 6 bases of the junction left unmatched. The CDR3 contains 15 residues. The CDR3 here is CASSFTSGRLDEQFF. In nucleotides, the CDR3 is TGTGCCAGCAGCTTCACTAGCGGGAGATTAGATGAGCAGTTCTTC.

This clonotype was detected only a few times. This chain connects TRBV9 to TRBJ2-3, with D possibly TRBD2 on 6 matching bases. Per the germline V gene, CDR1 is SGDLS and CDR2 is YYNGEE. The CDR3 totals 13 residues. V lost 6 bases, J lost 2 bases, and 10 bases lay in between. The CDR3 spells CASTGGNTDTQYF. DNA of the CDR3: TGTGCCAGCACCGGCGGGAACACAGATACGCAGTATTTT. The full variable domain, with the rest looked up from reference TRBV9 and TRBJ2-3, is DSGVTQTPKHLITATGQRVTLRCSPRSGDLSVYWYQQSLDQGLQFLIQYYNGEERAKGNILERFSAQQFPDLHSELNLSSLELGDSALYFCASTGGNTDTQYFGPGTRLTVL.

This clonotype has at least ten counts. This chain joins TRBV7-6 and TRBJ1-4; no definite D call. This CDR3 region has 15 residues. Germline V lookup: CDR1 SGHVS, CDR2 FNYEAQ. V lost 4 bases, J lost 6 bases, and 15 bases lay in between. This chain's CDR3 is CASSSDLHRDEKLFF. In DNA form, the CDR3 reads TGTGCCAGCAGCTCGGACCTGCATAGGGATGAAAAACTGTTTTTT.

This clonotype has at least ten counts. The chain is built from TRBV7-9 and TRBJ2-5; weak D call: TRBD1 (6 bases). The CDR3 extends over 16 amino acids. Trimming removed 5 bases at V and 0 bases at J, with 16 bases between. Germline V lookup: CDR1 SEHNR, CDR2 FQNEAQ (reference sequence). The CDR3 loop reads CASSPPLRTDQETQYF. Here the CDR3 DNA reads TGTGCCAGCAGCCCGCCCCTTCGGACAGACCAAGAGACCCAGTACTTC.

Details on this clonotype: This may arise from a read error, as a much more abundant clone is one base away. This CDR3 is missing its conserved last phenylalanine or tryptophan, likely due to a read error. The J gene is TRBJ2-5, the V gene TRBV6-5, with a tentative D call TRBD2 (5 bases). The CDR3 is 15 residues long. CDR1 is MNHEY and CDR2 is SVGAGI in the germline V gene. Trimming removed 4 bases from V and 4 bases from J, with 16 bases in between. For the CDR3, the DNA is TGTGCCAGCAGTTTGGACGGGAATATAGGAGAGACCCAGTACTTA. Its translation is CASSLDGNIGETQYL.

The V call is TRBV4-1, the J call TRBJ2-1, with 7 bases lining up with TRBD2. Germline V lookup: CDR1 MGHRA, CDR2 YSYEKL. Germline trimming cut 0 bases from V and 3 bases from J; bases unmatched to any gene: 5. The CDR3 is 16 amino acids. The CDR3 DNA reads TGCGCCAGCAGCCAAGACAGCGGGACCATCTACAATGAGCAGTTCTTC. It is translated as CASSQDSGTIYNEQFF.

This clonotype turned up a few times. The chain is built from TRBV6-6 and TRBJ2-5, with 7 bases matching TRBD2. Germline V gene sequence: CDR1 MNHNY, CDR2 SVGAGI (reference sequence). This CDR3 is 15 amino acids long. Losses at the gene ends were 2 bases for V and 0 bases for J; bases not matched to a gene: 3. The CDR3 is CASSYHLADQETQYF. The CDR3 region has the DNA TGTGCCAGCAGTTACCACCTAGCGGACCAAGAGACCCAGTACTTC.